The entry below describes one TCR beta chain. Its cognate antigen is unknown. The data stem from a study of T cell responses to AZD1222 COVID-19 vaccine. Overall study results and limits: Regions 160-218 and 743-854 held dominance among vaccine-associated CD4 TCRs, which spanned spike. Repertoires in all cases were sampled only once the peak T cell response had passed.

The assay was immunoSEQ multiplex PCR, and TCRdb's table has in-frame clones only and misses some. This sample yields tens of thousands of clones, of which 70% to 80% are seen a single time; about 3.7% belongs to the top ten. V lost 5 bases to trimming and J lost 5 bases; unmatched junction nucleotides: 4. This CDR3 is built from 13 residues. Germline V gene sequence: CDR1 SGHRS, CDR2 YFSETQ. This specimen consisted of peripheral blood, obtained 28 days after the second AZD1222 dose. The chain links TRBV5-1 to TRBJ2-7, with 10 bases aligning to TRBD2. The TCR originated in an adult who received the AZD1222 COVID-19 vaccine. The DNA for the CDR3 is TGCGCCAGCAGGCTAGCGGGGGCCAACGAGCAGTACTTC. Translation: CASRLAGANEQYF.